This T cell receptor beta chain was sequenced in a study of T cell changes during pregnancy in multiple sclerosis. TCRdb's table, derived via immunoSEQ multiplex PCR, lists solely in-frame clones and lacks some. The table has roughly 100,000 clones, around 91% seen once. Germline V CDR1 and CDR2: SGHDN, FVKESK. The length of the CDR3 is 13 residues. V shed 5 bases, J shed 7 bases, and the junction held 7 bases outside the gene matches. The source of this sequence is a female donor with multiple sclerosis, enrolled in a pregnancy study. The V call is TRBV14, the J call TRBJ1-1, with 7 bases identical to TRBD1. Sequenced here: peripheral blood, sampled after pregnancy. The CDR3 DNA is TGTGCCAGCAGCGCTCCAGGGGGAGGTGAAGCTTTCTTT. Amino acid sequence: CASSAPGGGEAFF.